The clone carrying this T cell receptor beta chain occurred a few times. Trimming removed 4 bases at V and 15 bases at J, with 16 bases between. The CDR3 consists of 12 residues. This entry comes from a study of control samples from healthy donors and cancer patients. The method was immunoSEQ multiplex PCR; TCRdb's version includes in-frame clones alone and lacks a portion of them. The sample has 150,000 to 200,000 clones, roughly 89% seen once. The clonotype originates from a young man in good health. The chain recombines TRBV12-3 or TRBV12-4 with TRBJ2-1; D possibly corresponds to TRBD1 (5 bases). Sequenced material: blood. The CDR3 is CASSSGRGTGFF. The CDR3 DNA sequence: TGTGCCAGCAGTTCCGGAAGGGGAACCGGGTTCTTC.